The clone carrying this TCR beta chain showed up just a few times. Its matching antigen is unknown. The ends were cut back, 2 bases at V and 9 bases at J, with 20 bases in the middle. Germline CDR1 and CDR2: SGHTA and FQGNSA. This CDR3 spans 16 amino acids. This sample was included in a study of beta chain features in type 1 diabetes. Study at large: The examined sorted cells totaled fewer than 140 million across samples. Overall study results and limits: A potential PCR bias toward shorter templates would be equal in patient and control samples. TCRB rearrangement may or may not be influenced by HLA type; here this remained unresolved.

Sequencing targeted expressed TCRB transcripts, as all isolated RNA had been reverse transcribed. Produced via immunoSEQ multiplex PCR; TCRdb's table is partial and in-frame only. The sample records some 900,000 clones, 17% being singletons. This TCR came from a woman aged 18-30 years in good health. This rearrangement joins TRBV7-2 to TRBJ2-1, with D perhaps matching TRBD2 (5 bases). Material: naive CD4+ T cells from blood. The CDR3 here is CASSLTGLPVTTEQFF. The CDR3 coding sequence is TGTGCCAGCAGCTTAACTGGACTCCCAGTTACAACTGAGCAGTTCTTC.